This is a list of T cell receptor beta chains from one sample in a study of T cells in Graves' hyperthyroidism and ophthalmopathy. MiXCR, run by TCRdb on the multiplex PCR reads, gives a single entry per CDR3 protein. The data hold about 270,000 distinct CDR3 sequences, with approximately 21% observed a single time. Sample: blood. The source of these receptors is a man under 40 with Graves' ophthalmopathy. The CDR3 runs from the conserved cysteine through the conserved F or W. A D gene is named only where the DNA matches it firmly. The size of a clone is reported for some rows only, either as once, few or many, or as a class for expanded clones.

clone size: many; J gene: TRBJ2-1; V gene: TRBV7-9; D gene: -; CDR3 protein: CASSARDGGGTDEQFF; CDR3 DNA: TGTGCCAGCAGCGCAAGAGACGGAGGGGGTACGGATGAGCAGTTCTTC
clone size: -; J gene: TRBJ2-2; V gene: TRBV7-3; D gene: -; CDR3 protein: CASSYLEGELFF; CDR3 DNA: TGTGCCAGCAGCTACCTCGAAGGGGAGCTGTTTTTT
clone size: -; J gene: TRBJ1-1; V gene: TRBV5-4; D gene: TRBD1; CDR3 protein: CASSPTGVLFTEAFF; CDR3 DNA: TGTGCCAGCAGCCCGACAGGGGTTCTTTTCACTGAAGCTTTCTTT
clone size: -; J gene: TRBJ1-2; V gene: TRBV20-1; D gene: -; CDR3 protein: CSAIPGLLGGGYTF; CDR3 DNA: TGCAGTGCTATCCCGGGACTCTTAGGGGGTGGCTACACCTTC
clone size: -; J gene: TRBJ1-1; V gene: TRBV15; D gene: -; CDR3 protein: CATSRGGVATEAFF; CDR3 DNA: TGTGCCACCAGCAGAGGAGGGGTAGCGACTGAAGCTTTCTTT
clone size: -; J gene: TRBJ2-3; V gene: TRBV6-1; D gene: -; CDR3 protein: CASSDAKGVTDTQYF; CDR3 DNA: TGTGCCAGCAGTGACGCCAAGGGGGTTACAGATACGCAGTATTTT
clone size: -; J gene: TRBJ2-7; V gene: TRBV12-3/TRBV12-4; D gene: TRBD2; CDR3 protein: CASTGRLAGPDEQYF; CDR3 DNA: TGTGCCAGCACCGGTCGACTAGCGGGTCCCGACGAGCAGTACTTC
clone size: -; J gene: TRBJ1-2; V gene: TRBV12-3/TRBV12-4; D gene: TRBD1; CDR3 protein: CASNHGTARGYTF; CDR3 DNA: TGTGCCAGCAACCACGGGACAGCTCGGGGCTACACCTTC
clone size: -; J gene: TRBJ2-3; V gene: TRBV6-1; D gene: -; CDR3 protein: CTSSPGTQIRTDTQYF; CDR3 DNA: TGTACCAGCAGTCCCGGGACCCAGATCCGCACAGATACGCAGTATTTT
clone size: many; J gene: TRBJ1-1; V gene: TRBV20-1; D gene: TRBD1; CDR3 protein: CSAYRQGPTLNTEAFF; CDR3 DNA: TGCAGTGCTTATCGACAGGGGCCGACCTTGAACACTGAAGCTTTCTTT
clone size: many; J gene: TRBJ2-7; V gene: TRBV15; D gene: -; CDR3 protein: CATSPRDSAYEQYF; CDR3 DNA: TGTGCCACCAGCCCTCGGGATAGCGCCTACGAGCAGTACTTC
clone size: many; J gene: TRBJ2-1; V gene: TRBV29-1; D gene: TRBD2; CDR3 protein: CSVATRLAGSLPSGNEQFF; CDR3 DNA: TGCAGCGTTGCTACTAGACTAGCGGGGAGTCTACCGTCAGGCAATGAGCAGTTCTTC
clone size: -; J gene: TRBJ2-5; V gene: TRBV7-9; D gene: -; CDR3 protein: CASSYFKETQYF; CDR3 DNA: TGTGCCAGCAGCTACTTCAAAGAGACCCAGTACTTC
clone size: few; J gene: TRBJ2-7; V gene: TRBV19; D gene: -; CDR3 protein: CASSITPGTRGSYEQYF; CDR3 DNA: TGTGCCAGTAGTATTACCCCCGGGACGAGGGGCTCCTACGAGCAGTACTTC
clone size: many; J gene: TRBJ2-7; V gene: TRBV2; D gene: -; CDR3 protein: CASSLYEQYF; CDR3 DNA: TGTGCCAGCAGCTTATACGAGCAGTACTTC
clone size: few; J gene: TRBJ1-1; V gene: TRBV6-1; D gene: TRBD1; CDR3 protein: CASSATGGETEAFF; CDR3 DNA: TGTGCCAGCAGTGCGACAGGGGGCGAAACTGAAGCTTTCTTT
clone size: many; J gene: TRBJ2-7; V gene: TRBV14; D gene: TRBD2; CDR3 protein: CASRKSGAAYEQYF; CDR3 DNA: TGTGCCAGCAGAAAAAGCGGGGCAGCCTACGAGCAGTACTTC
clone size: many; J gene: TRBJ1-5; V gene: TRBV28; D gene: TRBD1; CDR3 protein: CASGVVTGGSQPQHF; CDR3 DNA: TGTGCCAGCGGCGTGGTGACAGGGGGCAGTCAGCCCCAGCATTTT
clone size: many; J gene: TRBJ1-1; V gene: TRBV27; D gene: TRBD1; CDR3 protein: CASSLLTGALNTEAFF; CDR3 DNA: TGTGCCAGCAGTCTCCTAACAGGGGCCCTGAACACTGAAGCTTTCTTT
clone size: many; J gene: TRBJ2-7; V gene: TRBV11-3; D gene: -; CDR3 protein: CASSLLHEQYF; CDR3 DNA: TGTGCCAGCAGCTTATTACACGAGCAGTACTTC
clone size: -; J gene: TRBJ2-7; V gene: TRBV5-1; D gene: TRBD2; CDR3 protein: CASSLAQLAGFYEQYF; CDR3 DNA: TGCGCCAGCAGCTTAGCCCAACTAGCGGGATTTTACGAGCAGTACTTC
clone size: -; J gene: TRBJ1-2; V gene: TRBV12-3/TRBV12-4; D gene: -; CDR3 protein: CASSLKIYGYTF; CDR3 DNA: TGTGCCAGCAGCCTTAAAATCTATGGCTACACCTTC
clone size: few; J gene: TRBJ1-5; V gene: TRBV19; D gene: -; CDR3 protein: CASTAVLHSNQPQHF; CDR3 DNA: TGTGCAAGTACGGCAGTTTTGCATAGCAATCAGCCCCAGCATTTT
clone size: few; J gene: TRBJ1-1; V gene: TRBV11-3; D gene: -; CDR3 protein: CASSLENTEAFF; CDR3 DNA: TGTGCCAGCAGCTTAGAGAACACTGAAGCTTTCTTT
clone size: -; J gene: TRBJ2-5; V gene: TRBV6-2/TRBV6-3; D gene: -; CDR3 protein: CASSRRGLAVQETQYF; CDR3 DNA: TGTGCCAGCAGCCGCCGGGGGTTGGCCGTACAAGAGACCCAGTACTTC
clone size: many; J gene: TRBJ1-6; V gene: TRBV27; D gene: TRBD1; CDR3 protein: CASSLTGTGVSPLHF; CDR3 DNA: TGTGCCAGCAGTCTTACCGGGACAGGGGTGTCACCCCTCCACTTT
clone size: few; J gene: TRBJ2-7; V gene: TRBV2; D gene: -; CDR3 protein: CASSEAIFQGVGYEQYF; CDR3 DNA: TGTGCCAGCAGTGAAGCGATATTTCAGGGAGTGGGCTACGAGCAGTACTTC
clone size: -; J gene: TRBJ2-3; V gene: TRBV11-3; D gene: -; CDR3 protein: CASSFDKPQYF; CDR3 DNA: TGTGCCAGCAGCTTTGACAAGCCGCAGTATTTT
clone size: few; J gene: TRBJ2-5; V gene: TRBV5-1; D gene: TRBD1; CDR3 protein: CASSSWDRQDETQYF; CDR3 DNA: TGCGCCAGCAGCTCCTGGGACAGACAGGATGAGACCCAGTACTTC
clone size: -; J gene: TRBJ2-7; V gene: TRBV12-5; D gene: -; CDR3 protein: CASGSQVGGQSSYEQYF; CDR3 DNA: TGTGCTAGTGGTTCCCAGGTGGGGGGACAAAGCTCCTACGAGCAGTACTTC
clone size: many; J gene: TRBJ1-1; V gene: TRBV28; D gene: TRBD1; CDR3 protein: CASTGGHRGTEAFF; CDR3 DNA: TGTGCCAGCACCGGGGGGCACAGGGGCACTGAAGCTTTCTTT
clone size: few; J gene: TRBJ2-7; V gene: TRBV3-1; D gene: TRBD2; CDR3 protein: CASSQGGGGLVVYEQYF; CDR3 DNA: TGTGCCAGCAGCCAAGGGGGGGGTGGGTTAGTCGTCTACGAGCAGTACTTC
clone size: few; J gene: TRBJ2-2; V gene: TRBV29-1; D gene: -; CDR3 protein: CSVVRGLGGELFF; CDR3 DNA: TGCAGCGTTGTAAGGGGCCTGGGCGGGGAGCTGTTTTTT
clone size: many; J gene: TRBJ1-4; V gene: TRBV6-1; D gene: -; CDR3 protein: CASSPYGEKLFF; CDR3 DNA: TGTGCCAGCAGTCCGTACGGGGAAAAACTGTTTTTT
clone size: many; J gene: TRBJ2-1; V gene: TRBV11-1; D gene: -; CDR3 protein: CASSLLVGSLDEQFF; CDR3 DNA: TGTGCCAGCAGCTTGCTTGTCGGGAGTTTGGATGAGCAGTTCTTC
clone size: few; J gene: TRBJ2-5; V gene: TRBV27; D gene: TRBD2; CDR3 protein: CASRSGLEKTQYF; CDR3 DNA: TGTGCCAGCAGATCGGGACTAGAAAAGACCCAGTACTTC
clone size: -; J gene: TRBJ2-7; V gene: TRBV5-5; D gene: -; CDR3 protein: CASSEGVGYEQYF; CDR3 DNA: TGTGCCAGCAGCGAGGGAGTTGGGTACGAGCAGTACTTC
clone size: few; J gene: TRBJ1-6; V gene: TRBV6-1; D gene: -; CDR3 protein: CASSYDTPSSYNSPLHF; CDR3 DNA: TGTGCCAGCAGTTATGACACCCCGAGCTCCTATAATTCACCCCTCCACTTT
clone size: few; J gene: TRBJ1-1; V gene: TRBV19; D gene: -; CDR3 protein: CASSMTREGRNTEAFF; CDR3 DNA: TGTGCCAGTAGTATGACCAGGGAGGGGAGGAACACTGAAGCTTTCTTT
clone size: once; J gene: TRBJ2-3; V gene: TRBV11-2; D gene: TRBD2; CDR3 protein: CASSSGTSGETDTQYF; CDR3 DNA: TGTGCCAGCAGCTCCGGGACTAGCGGGGAAACAGATACGCAGTATTTT
clone size: -; J gene: TRBJ1-1; V gene: TRBV19; D gene: -; CDR3 protein: CASIIYASAFF; CDR3 DNA: TGTGCCAGTATAATTTATGCCTCAGCTTTCTTT
clone size: -; J gene: TRBJ1-3; V gene: TRBV28; D gene: -; CDR3 protein: CASNSGEEGNTIYF; CDR3 DNA: TGTGCCAGCAACTCAGGGGAGGAGGGAAACACCATATATTTT
clone size: -; J gene: TRBJ2-1; V gene: TRBV20-1; D gene: TRBD2; CDR3 protein: CSAREAGGPRDEQFF; CDR3 DNA: TGCAGTGCTAGGGAAGCGGGAGGGCCGCGGGATGAGCAGTTCTTC
clone size: -; J gene: TRBJ2-7; V gene: TRBV3-1; D gene: -; CDR3 protein: CASSPFGGHWYEQYF; CDR3 DNA: TGTGCCAGCAGCCCCTTCGGGGGGCATTGGTACGAGCAGTACTTC
clone size: -; J gene: TRBJ2-3; V gene: TRBV29-1; D gene: TRBD2; CDR3 protein: CSVSLAGGPGADTRYF; CDR3 DNA: TGCAGCGTCTCACTAGCGGGAGGGCCGGGGGCAGATACGCGGTATTTT
clone size: many; J gene: TRBJ2-3; V gene: TRBV7-6; D gene: -; CDR3 protein: CASSFLKTSDTQYF; CDR3 DNA: TGTGCCAGCAGCTTCCTTAAAACGTCAGATACGCAGTATTTT
clone size: -; J gene: TRBJ2-3; V gene: TRBV29-1; D gene: -; CDR3 protein: CSVGDLNMNTQYF; CDR3 DNA: TGCAGCGTTGGGGACCTAAATATGAATACGCAGTATTTT
clone size: -; J gene: TRBJ2-7; V gene: TRBV24-1; D gene: -; CDR3 protein: CATSDGDRPYEQYF; CDR3 DNA: TGTGCCACCAGTGATGGAGACAGACCCTACGAGCAGTACTTC
clone size: many; J gene: TRBJ2-7; V gene: TRBV20-1; D gene: TRBD1; CDR3 protein: CSAPTGWVGEQYF; CDR3 DNA: TGCAGTGCTCCGACAGGGTGGGTAGGCGAGCAGTACTTC
clone size: few; J gene: TRBJ2-3; V gene: TRBV15; D gene: -; CDR3 protein: CATSSMGHSYADTQYF; CDR3 DNA: TGTGCCACCAGCAGCATGGGCCATTCTTACGCAGATACGCAGTATTTT
clone size: few; J gene: TRBJ2-4; V gene: TRBV20-1; D gene: TRBD2; CDR3 protein: CSAWGGAKNIQYF; CDR3 DNA: TGCAGTGCCTGGGGGGGAGCCAAAAACATTCAGTACTTC
clone size: few; J gene: TRBJ2-2; V gene: TRBV20-1; D gene: -; CDR3 protein: CSARSQSTGELFF; CDR3 DNA: TGCAGTGCTAGGTCCCAGTCCACCGGGGAGCTGTTTTTT